This is a list of T cell receptor beta chains from one sample in a study of cytomegalovirus exposure and HLA in healthy donors. Only in-frame clones appear in the TCRdb table, and some are missing; sequencing was by immunoSEQ multiplex PCR. The sample records about 120,000 clones, roughly 82% being singletons. Input material: PBMCs. The source of these receptors is a man between 18 and 35 years old in good health and CMV-seropositive. Each CDR3 is given with its conserved first and last residue. Each record gives: V gene, CDR3 protein.

V: TRBV19
CDR3: CASSTKTSGQGSWGYNSPLHF

V: TRBV19
CDR3: CGVLGHPNTEAFF

V: TRBV5-4
CDR3: CASSLDSGGLSTDTQYF

V: TRBV5-4
CDR3: CASAIDRAYEQYF

V: TRBV18
CDR3: CASSPGTGSTGELFF

V: TRBV6-5
CDR3: CASSYDRGYGYTF

V: TRBV2
CDR3: CASSGRQGWNTEAFF

V: TRBV15
CDR3: CATSRPTGDYGYTF

V: TRBV25-1
CDR3: CASSEFGRGNYEQYF

V: TRBV7-9
CDR3: CASREGTGGGGYTF

V: TRBV19
CDR3: CASSMRGAGNGQPQHF

V: TRBV9
CDR3: CASSPLAGGISYNEQFF

V: TRBV28
CDR3: CASSPRGTQYF

V: TRBV4-1
CDR3: CASSQVGGGANTEAFF

V: TRBV6-4
CDR3: CASSGLAGGNEQFF

V: TRBV27
CDR3: CASSPQNQPQHF

V: TRBV7-6
CDR3: CASSLVSSRETQYF

V: TRBV10-1
CDR3: CASSGPLAGSTDTQYF

V: TRBV19
CDR3: CASSITRNSGANGLTF

V: TRBV6-1
CDR3: CASRRQESSNYEQYF

V: TRBV6-5
CDR3: CASRPNRGDSPEAFF

V: TRBV2
CDR3: CASSVGGVISGTTYEQYF

V: TRBV19
CDR3: CASSIDQGLAGGIVAKNIQYF

V: TRBV7-9
CDR3: CASSLSTENSPLHF

V: TRBV5-4
CDR3: CASSLDRELPRDGYTF

V: TRBV7-6
CDR3: CASSSGTVGNTEAFF

V: TRBV5-1
CDR3: CASTPTGGVPDTQYF

V: TRBV9
CDR3: CASSVGLAGANEQFF

V: TRBV5-1
CDR3: CASSLAQGGYGYTF

V: TRBV19
CDR3: CASSMLLRQVGEQYF

V: TRBV7-2
CDR3: CASSLFRVEEKLFF

V: TRBV10-1
CDR3: CASIGLAGGPNRDTQYF

V: TRBV6-5
CDR3: CASSYSGPGGKYF

V: TRBV30
CDR3: CASRRPGANGLTF

V: TRBV10-2
CDR3: CASSESAGVVNEQFF

V: TRBV5-5
CDR3: CASSLSGDYEQYF

V: TRBV25-1
CDR3: CASSDWDRIQETQYF

V: TRBV28
CDR3: CASSVLGLRRRFWQYF

V: TRBV5-4
CDR3: CASSARGTETQYF

V: TRBV6-6
CDR3: CASSPLKQGGETQYF

V: TRBV28
CDR3: CASSLGQAGTYEQYF

V: TRBV27
CDR3: CASSPFRTVSTDTEAFF

V: TRBV19
CDR3: CASNEGAPYNEQFF

V: TRBV5-4
CDR3: CASSSELGTGFYTEAFF

V: TRBV6-1
CDR3: CASSVEQNSPLHF

V: TRBV11-2
CDR3: CASSLPDRSSGYTF

V: TRBV2
CDR3: CASSEHRDNYGYTF

V: TRBV28
CDR3: CASSGQGHYYGYTF

V: TRBV6-1
CDR3: CASSEGGRRTEAFF

V: TRBV27
CDR3: CASSSSYRGAYEQYF

V: TRBV29-1
CDR3: CSVFLAGAYEQYF

V: TRBV9
CDR3: CASSVGSGRGDEQFF

V: TRBV2
CDR3: CASSVDRGWLYEQYF

V: TRBV5-1
CDR3: CASGQGAQVYGYTF

V: TRBV25-1
CDR3: CASSKRVGELFF

V: TRBV6-5
CDR3: CASSYTWTGTTEAFF

V: TRBV4-2
CDR3: CASSQDPGGDYGYTF

V: TRBV5-4
CDR3: CASSLGQGMNTEAFF

V: TRBV9
CDR3: CASSTGQDVGKLFF

V: TRBV11-2
CDR3: CASSTGTVYQETQYF